The 8 T cell receptor beta chains reported below all come from one sample, sequenced in a study of blood T cell repertoires in COVID-19. Clones were read by immunoSEQ multiplex PCR, and TCRdb kept only the in-frame ones, dropping some. The sample comprises some 200,000 clones, around four fifths of which are singletons, and about a sixth rests with the top ten. The sequenced sample was peripheral blood. Source of these receptors: a woman aged 80 or over with active or convalescent COVID-19.

J is TRBJ2-3 and V is TRBV19; D unclear. In germline, CDR1 is LNHDA, CDR2 SQIVND (reference sequence). V gave up 6 bases and J gave up 0 bases, with 16 bases separating them. The CDR3 covers 16 residues. The CDR3 region is CASRGGSRTSTDTQYF. The CDR3 bases are TGTGCCAGTAGAGGTGGTTCTAGAACTAGCACAGATACGCAGTATTTT.

The chain links TRBV19 to TRBJ2-3; TRBD2 aligns across 10 bases. The CDR3 consists of 16 residues. Losses at the gene ends were 9 bases for V and 6 bases for J; bases not matched to a gene: 15. Germline V gene lookup returns CDR1 LNHDA and CDR2 SQIVND (reference sequence). The CDR3 bases are TGTGCCAGCAAGCTCGGGACTAGCGCCGTTGGGGATACGCAGTATTTT. This gives the protein CASKLGTSAVGDTQYF.

A few counts support this clone. V gene TRBV27 combines with J gene TRBJ1-1; D remains unclear. The CDR3 loop spans 16 amino acids. The germline V and J ends were trimmed by 2 bases and 0 bases, with 13 bases remaining between them. CDR1 and CDR2 from the germline V gene are MNHEY and SMNVEV (reference sequence). The CDR3 region has the DNA TGTGCCAGCAGTTTAGAGGGCGGGAGAGTGAACACTGAAGCTTTCTTT. Its translation: CASSLEGGRVNTEAFF.

The table lists this clone with a few counts. V gene TRBV4-1 combines with J gene TRBJ1-1; D not resolved. The CDR3 runs 14 residues. V gave up 4 bases and J gave up 1 base, with 10 bases separating them. CDR1 is MGHRA, CDR2 YSYEKL, per germline. The CDR3 region has the DNA TGCGCCAGCAGCCTTCCCCGGGGGAACACTGAAGCTTTCTTT. Protein product: CASSLPRGNTEAFF.

The chain couples TRBV6-5 to TRBJ2-1; TRBD2 matches 15 bases. Germline CDR1 is MNHEY and CDR2 is SVGAGI. The CDR3 covers 16 residues. J gave up 6 bases and V 2 bases, and 2 bases lay outside the gene matches. This CDR3 reads CASSYGGLAGGNEQFF. CDR3 sequence (DNA): TGTGCCAGCAGTTACGGGGGACTAGCGGGGGGCAATGAGCAGTTCTTC.

The chain has TRBV3-1 (or the pseudogene TRBV3-2) and TRBJ2-2; tentative D call: TRBD2 (6 bases). CDR3 size: 15 residues. Trimming took off 4 bases at V and 6 bases at J, with 15 bases between the two ends. Germline-derived CDR1 and CDR2 are LGHDT and YNNKEL (reference sequence). The CDR3 here is CASSPTGLVAGELFF. The CDR3 DNA reads as TGTGCCAGCAGCCCAACGGGACTCGTTGCCGGGGAGCTGTTTTTT.

For this clone: Compared with germline, one end of the junction differs, possibly owing to a read error. The J gene is TRBJ1-4, the V gene TRBV7-7, with 9 bases identical to TRBD1. This CDR3 comprises 15 residues. CDR1 is SSHAT, CDR2 FNYEAQ, per germline (reference sequence). For the CDR3, the DNA is TGTGCTAGCAGCCTGGGACAGGGTGGAGTGGAAAAACTGTTTTTT. The encoded protein is CASSLGQGGVEKLFF.

As DNA, the CDR3 is TGTGCCAGCAGGACAGGGTCGAACACTGAAGCTTTCTTT. It is translated as CASRTGSNTEAFF. This chain joins TRBV6-5 and TRBJ1-1, with 7 bases lining up with TRBD1. The junction had 2 bases not matched to a gene; V was cut back by 6 bases and J by 1 base. The CDR3 sequence is 13 residues long. Germline lookup yields CDR1 MNHEY and CDR2 SVGAGI.